This TCR beta chain emerged from a study of cytomegalovirus exposure and HLA in healthy donors. General observations from the study: Among the CMV-associated chains, three were confirmed in vitro as specific for CMV antigens.

In the case of this clone: The antigen is undetermined.

This CDR3 contains 16 residues. From germline, CDR1 is MNHNS and CDR2 SASEGT. PCR involved 60 Vbeta and 13 Jbeta primers. Method: immunoSEQ multiplex PCR; TCRdb's copy keeps in-frame clones and lacks some. This sample has under 150,000 clones, with around 85% found just once. The sequence derives from a boy under 18 in good health and CMV-seronegative. Sequences were obtained from PBMCs. J is TRBJ2-5 and V is TRBV6-1; the match to TRBD1 covers 7 bases. The J call could be wrong; TRBJ2-7 is a better fit for the DNA end. The CDR3 here is CASSDPGRDRTYEQYF. The DNA for the CDR3 is TGTGCCAGCAGTGATCCAGGTAGGGACAGAACCTACGAGCAGTACTTC.